The text below deals with one T cell receptor beta chain. This sample is part of a study of T cell responses to AZD1222 COVID-19 vaccine. CDR3 length equals 17 residues. CDR1 and CDR2 from the germline V gene are WSHSY and SAAADI. Deletions cut 3 bases from V and 4 bases from J, with 21 bases between. The method was immunoSEQ multiplex PCR; TCRdb's version includes in-frame clones alone and lacks a portion of them. Among nearly 200,000 clones listed, about 94% were seen once. The receptor comes from an adult who received the AZD1222 COVID-19 vaccine. The rearrangement joins TRBV10-2 to TRBJ1-2; weak D call: TRBD1 (5 bases). The specimen comprised peripheral blood, sampled 28 days after the second AZD1222 dose. CDR3 nucleotide sequence: TGCGCCAGCAGTGACGTCAGGATCAGGGCCTGGGGCTATGGCTACACCTTC. Protein: CASSDVRIRAWGYGYTF.